Sequencing of this T cell receptor beta chain was carried out in a study of cytomegalovirus exposure and HLA in healthy donors. Across the whole study: A prior analysis found roughly 100 million unique TCR beta sequences from around 200 million T cells. Overall study findings and caveats: Association of a missense DCLRE1C variant with TCR beta V- and J-gene trimming was reported in a later analysis.

PCR amplification relied on 60 Vbeta primers (plus 13 Jbeta primers). Profiled with immunoSEQ multiplex PCR; TCRdb holds only in-frame clones, not every one. The sample has tens of thousands of clones; approximately 79% are singletons. To note about this clone: Its antigen is unidentified.

This CDR3 comprises 13 residues. V dropped 1 base and J dropped 9; count of bases not matched to a gene: 4. Germline values: CDR1 SGHNT, CDR2 YYREEE (reference sequence). The chain has TRBV5-4 and TRBJ1-1, with 9 bases that match TRBD1. The sequencing sample was made of PBMCs. The clonotype originates from a female donor in good health and CMV-seronegative. CDR3 amino acids: CASSLMDRGQAFF. For the CDR3, the DNA is TGTGCCAGCAGCTTGATGGACAGGGGTCAAGCTTTCTTT.